This paragraph covers one T cell receptor beta chain sequence. Antigen specificity is unknown. The study amplified TCR beta CDR3 regions using RNA transcripts. The first round was an RT-PCR with HTBI primers, and the second round was a multiplex PCR. TCRdb re-called the multiplex PCR reads through MiXCR, storing one row per CDR3 protein. Here the sample spans about 180,000 distinct CDR3 sequences, approximately 38% being singletons. The V gene lost 1 base and the J gene lost 3 bases, with 9 bases spanning the gap. Germline V gives CDR1 SGHTA, CDR2 FQGNSA. The CDR3 is 15 residues long. Patients were left out if they had other autoimmune diseases, uncontrolled infections, pregnancy or lactation. The entry originates in a study of Graves' ophthalmopathy and Graves' hyperthyroidism. Study results and limitations: At approximately 70% sensitivity and 72% to 75% specificity, the model predicted progression of the ophthalmopathy. Among thyroid clonotypes expanded above 0.001 frequency, most also appeared in blood. Cross-validated, the 13-signature model showed 87.88%/81.08% sensitivity/specificity, and 80%/75% in the test set.

The V and J genes are TRBV7-2 and TRBJ2-2, with D possibly TRBD1 on 5 matching bases. Specimen: peripheral blood. This sequence originates from a woman in her forties with Graves' ophthalmopathy. The CDR3 sequence is CASSLVPRDTGELFF. The CDR3 DNA is TGTGCCAGCAGCTTAGTCCCCAGGGACACCGGGGAGCTGTTTTTT.